Following are 19 T cell receptor beta chains from one sample sequenced in a study of regulatory T cells in long-lasting Graves disease. Specified time point: persistent/refractory GD, antithyroid drugs over 5 years with positive TRAb. Construction of the TCR library relied on RNA isolated from PBMCs. CDR3-region Arm-PCR and iRepertoire HTBI primers produced the TCR beta libraries. TCRdb independently ran MiXCR on the multiplex PCR reads; one entry per CDR3 protein. This table has some 450,000 distinct CDR3 sequences, around a quarter appearing once. This material consisted of peripheral blood mononuclear cells (PBMCs), taken when the disease was refractory, from a patient treated with antithyroid drugs. The receptors come from a female donor with Graves disease.

To note about this clonotype: Germline is not matched at one junction end, which may reflect a read error. The chain uses TRBV12-3 or TRBV12-4 and TRBJ2-2, with 9 bases lining up with TRBD1. The length of the CDR3 is 16 residues. CDR3 protein: CASLKTGGPSTGEPFF. CDR3 sequence (DNA): TGTGCCAGCCTCAAGACAGGGGGTCCATCCACCGGGGAGCCGTTTTTT.

This chain connects TRBV5-1 to TRBJ1-2; D might be TRBD1 (5 bases). Per germline, CDR1 SGHRS and CDR2 YFSETQ. The CDR3 loop spans 15 amino acids. V was cut by 0 bases and J by 1 base, with 10 bases left in between. The CDR3 sequence is CASSLEGMVNYGYTF. The CDR3 DNA is TGCGCCAGCAGCTTGGAGGGGATGGTTAACTATGGCTACACCTTC.

A remark on this clonotype: At one end the junction does not follow the germline gene, possibly because of a read error. The rearrangement uses TRBV5-1 and TRBJ1-2; 7 nucleotides align to TRBD1. In germline, CDR1 is SGHRS, CDR2 YFSETQ. The CDR3 spans 14 residues. CDR3 region: CASSRQRQGYGYTF. DNA of the CDR3: TGTGCCAGCAGCAGACAGCGACAGGGCTATGGCTACACCTTC.

V gene TRBV7-3 combines with J gene TRBJ1-2; a possible D gene is TRBD1 (6 bases). Germline V CDR1 and CDR2: SGHTA, FQGTGA. The CDR3 sequence is 15 residues long. Trimming took off 2 bases at V and 3 bases at J, with 13 bases between the two ends. CDR3 in amino acids: CASSLVGAEDYGYTF. DNA for the CDR3: TGTGCCAGCAGCTTAGTGGGGGCGGAGGACTATGGCTACACCTTC.

This chain connects TRBV19 to TRBJ1-5; unclear D gene. V gave up 7 bases and J gave up 4 bases, with 11 bases separating them. This CDR3 is built from 13 residues. Germline CDR1 and CDR2: LNHDA and SQIVND (reference sequence). The CDR3: CASKGVRNQPQHF. As DNA, the CDR3 is TGTGCCAGTAAGGGAGTCCGTAATCAGCCCCAGCATTTT.

The chain is built from TRBV19 and TRBJ2-7, with 7 nucleotides matching TRBD1. From germline, CDR1 is LNHDA and CDR2 SQIVND (reference sequence). The CDR3 loop spans 15 amino acids. The J segment lost 4 bases and the V segment lost 6 bases, leaving 12 bases of the junction unmatched. CDR3: CASSPTRTGGYEQYF. The CDR3 coding sequence is TGTGCCAGTAGCCCCACTCGGACAGGCGGATACGAGCAGTACTTC.

The chain is built from TRBV6-1 and TRBJ2-7; 7 bases line up with TRBD1. J was trimmed by 7 bases and V by 4 bases; bases with no gene match: 13. Germline V CDR1 and CDR2: MNHNS, SASEGT. This CDR3 is 15 amino acids long. DNA for the CDR3: TGTGCCAGCAGTGGGGGACAGAGCCACGTCGGGGAGCAGTACTTC. This encodes CASSGGQSHVGEQYF.

V is TRBV5-4 and J is TRBJ1-1; the match to TRBD1 covers 8 bases. With 4 bases clipped from V and 7 bases from J, the junction kept 6 bases outside the gene matches. The CDR3 sequence is 13 residues long. Per germline, CDR1 SGHNT and CDR2 YYREEE (reference sequence). The CDR3 DNA reads TGTGCCAGCAGCGTGGGACAGGCAGATGAAGCTTTCTTT. It codes for CASSVGQADEAFF. Full variable domain (remainder filled in from reference TRBV5-4 and TRBJ1-1): ETGVTQSPTHLIKTRGQQVTLRCSSQSGHNTVSWYQQALGQGPQFIFQYYREEENGRGNFPPRFSGLQFPNYSSELNVNALELDDSALYLCASSVGQADEAFFGQGTRLTVV.

This sequence joins TRBV3-1 and TRBJ2-7; TRBD1 or TRBD2 may be the D gene (5 bases each). Germline V lookup: CDR1 LGHDT, CDR2 YNNKEL (reference sequence). CDR3 length: 12 amino acids. V dropped 2 bases and J dropped 10 bases, with 12 bases sitting between them. CDR3 nucleotide sequence: TGTGCCAGCAGCCAACCCCGGGACCTCCAGTACTTC. Its protein is CASSQPRDLQYF.

The genes are TRBV20-1 and TRBJ2-3; D possibly corresponds to TRBD2 (6 bases). Trimming pared 3 bases from V and 4 bases from J, leaving 11 bases between. The V gene's germline CDR1 is DFQATT and CDR2 SNEGSKA (reference sequence). This CDR3 is 13 amino acids long. This CDR3 reads CSASGSLADTQYF. The CDR3 bases are TGCAGTGCTAGCGGGAGTTTGGCAGATACGCAGTATTTT.

J is TRBJ1-1 and V is TRBV6-1, with D possibly matching TRBD1 (5 bases). CDR1 is MNHNS and CDR2 is SASEGT in the germline V gene. Deletions cut 6 bases from V and 1 base from J, with 18 bases between. The CDR3 is 16 amino acids. The CDR3 protein is CASRPDSTTRNTEAFF. DNA for the CDR3: TGTGCCAGCAGACCAGACAGTACCACGCGGAACACTGAAGCTTTCTTT.

Ten or more counts support this clonotype. V is TRBV7-2 and J is TRBJ2-5, with D hard to call. Per germline, CDR1 SGHTA and CDR2 FQGNSA. V was trimmed by 7 bases and J by 5 bases, leaving 20 bases between them. The CDR3 has 15 amino acids. The CDR3 region has the DNA TGTGCCAGCAACCCTAACCCCCCCCTGAGGGAGACCCAGTACTTC. Its protein is CASNPNPPLRETQYF.

Notes on this clonotype: This may be a read error: a much more frequent sequence differs by one nucleotide. The chain couples TRBV6-1 to TRBJ2-2; D is perhaps TRBD1 (5 bases). Germline-derived CDR1 and CDR2 are MNHNS and SASEGT. This CDR3 is 13 amino acids long. Trimming left V 6 bases short and J 0 bases short, with 5 bases between. As DNA, the CDR3 is TGTGCCAGCAGGGGGCCGAACACCGGGGAGCTGTTTTTT. It yields the protein CASRGPNTGELFF.

The table lists this clonotype with many counts. The chain has TRBV2 and TRBJ1-5, with D possibly being TRBD1 (6 bases). Trimming cost V 2 bases and J 3 bases, with 8 bases left between them. CDR3 size: 14 residues. Per the germline V gene, CDR1 is SNHLY and CDR2 is FYNNEI. The CDR3 region is CASSESGANQPQHF. CDR3 coding DNA: TGTGCCAGCAGTGAATCAGGGGCCAATCAGCCCCAGCATTTT. Full variable domain (remainder filled in from reference TRBV2 and TRBJ1-5): EPEVTQTPSHQVTQMGQEVILRCVPISNHLYFYWYRQILGQKVEFLVSFYNNEISEKSEIFDDQFSVERPDGSNFTLKIRSTKLEDSAMYFCASSESGANQPQHFGDGTRLSIL.

This clonotype was counted many times. The chain combines TRBV30 with TRBJ1-2; D might be TRBD1 (5 bases). The germline V gene has CDR1 GTSNPN and CDR2 SVGIG (reference sequence). Trimming cost V 4 bases and J 5 bases, with 14 bases left between them. The CDR3 extends over 13 amino acids. For the CDR3, the DNA is TGTGCCTGGAACATAGGGACGAGTTATGGCTACACCTTC. Its protein product is CAWNIGTSYGYTF.

This clonotype was recorded many times. V gene TRBV5-1 combines with J gene TRBJ2-6; D might be TRBD2 (5 bases). Looked up from germline, CDR1 is SGHRS and CDR2 is YFSETQ. The CDR3 loop spans 15 amino acids. V was trimmed by 4 bases and J by 4 bases, leaving 12 bases between them. This CDR3 reads CASSEDFWGANVLTF. CDR3 in DNA: TGCGCCAGCAGCGAGGACTTTTGGGGGGCCAACGTCCTGACTTTC.

The chain is built from TRBV3-1 and TRBJ2-7, with TRBD2 as a possible D gene (5 bases). V shed 1 base and J shed 5 bases, with 15 bases lying between them. The CDR3 loop spans 15 amino acids. Per the germline V gene, CDR1 is LGHDT and CDR2 is YNNKEL (reference sequence). The CDR3 is CASSQAPLAFHEQYF. The CDR3 DNA reads as TGTGCCAGCAGCCAAGCACCCCTAGCCTTCCACGAGCAGTACTTC.

This clonotype showed up many times. This chain uses TRBV28 with TRBJ1-6; 11 positions match TRBD1. The CDR3 is 15 residues long. V dropped 6 bases and J dropped 10; count of bases not matched to a gene: 8. Germline-derived CDR1 and CDR2 are MDHEN and SYDVKM. The CDR3 region is CASRTYRDRGSPLHF. Here the CDR3 DNA reads TGTGCCAGCAGGACATACCGGGACAGGGGGTCACCCCTCCACTTT.

This clonotype was seen many times. The J gene is TRBJ1-4, the V gene TRBV28, with 9 bases lining up with TRBD1. Germline trimming cut 3 bases from V and 7 bases from J; bases unmatched to any gene: 18. There are 19 residues in the CDR3. Germline V CDR1 and CDR2: MDHEN, SYDVKM. As DNA, the CDR3 is TGTGCCAGCAGTTTCCTGGAACAGGGGGCTAATCCGGGCGGTGAAAAACTGTTTTTT. This translates into CASSFLEQGANPGGEKLFF. Variable domain in full (rest from reference TRBV28 and TRBJ1-4): DVKVTQSSRYLVKRTGEKVFLECVQDMDHENMFWYRQDPGLGLRLIYFSYDVKMKEKGDIPEGYSVSREKKERFSLILESASTNQTSMYLCASSFLEQGANPGGEKLFFGSGTQLSVL.